This T cell receptor beta chain appears in the sequencing data of a study of immune characterization of retroperitoneal liposarcoma. TCRdb independently ran MiXCR on the PCR reads; one entry per CDR3 protein. The sample comprises more than 900 distinct CDR3 sequences, 20% of which are singletons, and 9.5% to 15% rests with the top ten. In its sample, this clonotype is large (0.1 to 1%). Germline CDR1 reads MNHEY; CDR2 reads SVGAGI. Trimming took 0 bases from V and 10 from J; bases not matched to a gene: 14. The CDR3 contains 17 residues. Sequencing was performed on tumor tissue. The V gene is TRBV6-5, the J gene TRBJ2-1, with 8 bases fitting TRBD2. The receptor was derived from a male donor with retroperitoneal liposarcoma. The CDR3 coding sequence is TGTGCCAGCAGTTACTCGACCCCGGGCCGGGGGGGCTACGAGCAGTTCTTC. Protein product: CASSYSTPGRGGYEQFF.